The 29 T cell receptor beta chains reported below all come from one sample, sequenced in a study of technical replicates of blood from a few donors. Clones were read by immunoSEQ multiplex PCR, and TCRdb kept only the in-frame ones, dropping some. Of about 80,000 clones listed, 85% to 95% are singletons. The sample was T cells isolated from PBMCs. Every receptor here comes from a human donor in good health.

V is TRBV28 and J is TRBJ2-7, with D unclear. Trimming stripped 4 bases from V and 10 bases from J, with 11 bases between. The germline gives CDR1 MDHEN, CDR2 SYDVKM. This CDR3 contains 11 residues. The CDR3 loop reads CASSSQAYQYF. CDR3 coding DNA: TGTGCCAGCAGTTCTCAGGCATACCAGTACTTC.

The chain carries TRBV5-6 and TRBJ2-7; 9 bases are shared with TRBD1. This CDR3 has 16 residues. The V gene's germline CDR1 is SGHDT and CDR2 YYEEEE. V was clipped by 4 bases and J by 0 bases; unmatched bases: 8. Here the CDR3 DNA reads TGTGCCAGCAGCACGGGGACAGGGCCCATCTCCTACGAGCAGTACTTC. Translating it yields CASSTGTGPISYEQYF.

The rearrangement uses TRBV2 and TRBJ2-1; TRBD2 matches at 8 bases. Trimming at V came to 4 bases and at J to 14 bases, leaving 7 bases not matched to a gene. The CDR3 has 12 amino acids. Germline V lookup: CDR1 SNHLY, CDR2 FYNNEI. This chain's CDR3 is CASSGIGTRKFF. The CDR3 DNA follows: TGTGCCAGCAGTGGCATCGGGACTAGGAAGTTCTTC.

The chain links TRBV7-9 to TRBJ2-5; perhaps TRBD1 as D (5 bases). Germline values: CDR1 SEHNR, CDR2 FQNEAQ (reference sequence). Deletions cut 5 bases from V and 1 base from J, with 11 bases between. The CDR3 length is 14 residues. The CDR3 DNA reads TGTGCCAGCAGCCCCTGGGGCAGCCAAGAGACCCAGTACTTC. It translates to CASSPWGSQETQYF. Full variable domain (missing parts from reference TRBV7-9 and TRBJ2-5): DTGVSQNPRHKITKRGQNVTFRCDPISEHNRLYWYRQTLGQGPEFLTYFQNEAQLEKSRLLSDRFSAERPKGSFSTLEIQRTEQGDSAMYLCASSPWGSQETQYFGPGTRLLVL.

CDR3 residues: CASSLGVPGETQYF. The CDR3 region has the DNA TGTGCCAGCAGCTTAGGAGTCCCGGGAGAGACCCAGTACTTC. This chain uses TRBV7-3 with TRBJ2-5; no clear D gene. This CDR3 has 14 amino acids. V gave up 2 bases and J gave up 4 bases, with 11 bases separating them. Looked up from germline, CDR1 is SGHTA and CDR2 is FQGTGA.

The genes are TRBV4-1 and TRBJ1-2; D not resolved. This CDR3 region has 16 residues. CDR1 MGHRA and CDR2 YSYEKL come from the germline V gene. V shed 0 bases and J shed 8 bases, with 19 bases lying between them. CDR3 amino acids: CASSQDFRPEVGGYTF. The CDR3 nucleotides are TGCGCCAGCAGCCAAGATTTCAGGCCGGAGGTCGGGGGCTACACCTTC.

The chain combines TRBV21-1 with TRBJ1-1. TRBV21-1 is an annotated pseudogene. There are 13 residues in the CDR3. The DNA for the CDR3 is TGTGCCAGCAGCTCCCGACTGGGTGGGGAAGCTTTCTTT. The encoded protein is CASSSRLGGEAFF.

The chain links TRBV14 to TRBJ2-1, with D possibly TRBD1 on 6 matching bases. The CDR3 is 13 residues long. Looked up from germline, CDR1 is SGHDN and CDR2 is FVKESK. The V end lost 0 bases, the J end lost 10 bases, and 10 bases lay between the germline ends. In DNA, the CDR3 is TGTGCCAGCAGCCAAGACTGGGGGACAGAGCAGTTCTTC. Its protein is CASSQDWGTEQFF.

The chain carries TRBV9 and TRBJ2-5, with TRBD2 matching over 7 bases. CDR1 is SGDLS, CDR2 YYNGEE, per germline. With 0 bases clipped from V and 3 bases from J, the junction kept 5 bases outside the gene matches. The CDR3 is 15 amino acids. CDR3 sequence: CASSVGEGGKETQYF. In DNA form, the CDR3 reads TGTGCCAGCAGCGTAGGGGAGGGAGGAAAAGAGACCCAGTACTTC.

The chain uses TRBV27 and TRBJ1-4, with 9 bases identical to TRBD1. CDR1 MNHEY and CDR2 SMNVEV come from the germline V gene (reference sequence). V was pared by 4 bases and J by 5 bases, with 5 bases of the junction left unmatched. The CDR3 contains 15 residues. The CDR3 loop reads CASSSLGTGNEKLFF. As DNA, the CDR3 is TGTGCCAGCAGTTCCCTCGGGACAGGGAATGAAAAACTGTTTTTT. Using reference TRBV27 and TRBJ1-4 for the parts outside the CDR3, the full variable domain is EAQVTQNPRYLITVTGKKLTVTCSQNMNHEYMSWYRQDPGLGLRQIYYSMNVEVTDKGDVPEGYKVSRKEKRNFPLILESPSPNQTSLYFCASSSLGTGNEKLFFGSGTQLSVL.

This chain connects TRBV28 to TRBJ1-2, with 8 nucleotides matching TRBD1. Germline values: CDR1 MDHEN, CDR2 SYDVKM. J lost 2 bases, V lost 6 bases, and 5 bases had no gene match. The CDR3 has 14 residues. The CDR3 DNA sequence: TGTGCCAGCAGACCCCAGGGGGCAAACTATGGCTACACCTTC. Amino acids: CASRPQGANYGYTF.

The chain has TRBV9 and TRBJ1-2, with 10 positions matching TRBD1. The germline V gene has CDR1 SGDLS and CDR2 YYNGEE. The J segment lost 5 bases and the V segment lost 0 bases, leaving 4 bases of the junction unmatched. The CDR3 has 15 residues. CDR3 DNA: TGTGCCAGCAGCGTAGGACGACAGGGGGCTTATGGCTACACCTTC. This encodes CASSVGRQGAYGYTF.

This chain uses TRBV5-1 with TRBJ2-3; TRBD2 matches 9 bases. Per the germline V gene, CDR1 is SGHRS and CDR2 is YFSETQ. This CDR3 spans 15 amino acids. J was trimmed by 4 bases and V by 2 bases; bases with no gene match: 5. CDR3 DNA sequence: TGCGCCAGCAGCTTTAGCGGGAGAGGGGCAGATACGCAGTATTTT. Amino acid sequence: CASSFSGRGADTQYF.

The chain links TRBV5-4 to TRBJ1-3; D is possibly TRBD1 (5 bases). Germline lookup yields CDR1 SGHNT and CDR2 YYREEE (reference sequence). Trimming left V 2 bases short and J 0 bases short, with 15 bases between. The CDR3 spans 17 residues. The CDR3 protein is CASSLNLGALSGNTIYF. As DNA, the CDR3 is TGTGCCAGCAGCTTAAACCTAGGGGCCCTCTCTGGAAACACCATATATTTT.

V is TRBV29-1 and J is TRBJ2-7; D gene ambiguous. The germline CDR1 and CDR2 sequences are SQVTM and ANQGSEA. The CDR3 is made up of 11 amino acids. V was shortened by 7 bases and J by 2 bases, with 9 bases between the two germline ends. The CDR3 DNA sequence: TGCAGCGGAATCCGGGCCTACGAGCAGTACTTC. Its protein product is CSGIRAYEQYF.

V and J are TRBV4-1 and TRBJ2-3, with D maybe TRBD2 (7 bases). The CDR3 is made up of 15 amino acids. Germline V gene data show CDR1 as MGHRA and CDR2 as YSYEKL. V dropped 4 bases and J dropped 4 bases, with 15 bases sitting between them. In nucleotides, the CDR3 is TGCGCCAGCAGCCTAAGCGGAGGGGGGGCAGATACGCAGTATTTT. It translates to CASSLSGGGADTQYF.

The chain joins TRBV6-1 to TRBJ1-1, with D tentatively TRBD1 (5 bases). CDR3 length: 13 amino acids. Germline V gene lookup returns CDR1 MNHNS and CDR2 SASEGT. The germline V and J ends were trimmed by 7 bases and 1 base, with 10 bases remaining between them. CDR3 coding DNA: TGTGCCAGCATATGGGGGGAGAACACTGAAGCTTTCTTT. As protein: CASIWGENTEAFF.

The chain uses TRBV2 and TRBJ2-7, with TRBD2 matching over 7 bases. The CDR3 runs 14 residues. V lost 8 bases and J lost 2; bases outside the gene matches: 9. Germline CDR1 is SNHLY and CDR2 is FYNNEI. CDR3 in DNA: TGTGCCAGCTTCGTAGGAACTAGCGCCTACGAGCAGTACTTC. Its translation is CASFVGTSAYEQYF. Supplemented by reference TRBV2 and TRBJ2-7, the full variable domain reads EPEVTQTPSHQVTQMGQEVILRCVPISNHLYFYWYRQILGQKVEFLVSFYNNEISEKSEIFDDQFSVERPDGSNFTLKIRSTKLEDSAMYFCASFVGTSAYEQYFGPGTRLTVT.

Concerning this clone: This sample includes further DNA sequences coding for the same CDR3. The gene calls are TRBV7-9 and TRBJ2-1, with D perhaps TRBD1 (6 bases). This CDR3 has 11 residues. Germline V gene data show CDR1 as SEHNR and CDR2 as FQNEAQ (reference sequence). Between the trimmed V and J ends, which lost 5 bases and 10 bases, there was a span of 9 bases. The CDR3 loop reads CASSLGHEQFF. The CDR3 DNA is TGTGCCAGCAGCCTGGGACACGAGCAGTTCTTC.

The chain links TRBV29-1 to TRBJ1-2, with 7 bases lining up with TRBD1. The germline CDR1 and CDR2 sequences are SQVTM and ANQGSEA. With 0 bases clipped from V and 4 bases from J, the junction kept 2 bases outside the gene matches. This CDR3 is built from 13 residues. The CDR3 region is CSVEDAGGYGYTF. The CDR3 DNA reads TGCAGCGTTGAAGATGCAGGGGGCTATGGCTACACCTTC. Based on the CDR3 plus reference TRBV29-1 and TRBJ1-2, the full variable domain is SAVISQKPSRDICQRGTSLTIQCQVDSQVTMMFWYRQQPGQSLTLIATANQGSEATYESGFVIDKFPISRPNLTFSTLTVSNMSPEDSSIYLCSVEDAGGYGYTFGSGTRLTVV.

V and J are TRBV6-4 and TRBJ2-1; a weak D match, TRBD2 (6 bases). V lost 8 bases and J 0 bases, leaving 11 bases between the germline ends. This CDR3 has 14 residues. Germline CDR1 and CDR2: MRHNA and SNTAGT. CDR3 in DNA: TGTGCCAGCTCGTTCGGGAGCTCCTACAATGAGCAGTTCTTC. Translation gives CASSFGSSYNEQFF.

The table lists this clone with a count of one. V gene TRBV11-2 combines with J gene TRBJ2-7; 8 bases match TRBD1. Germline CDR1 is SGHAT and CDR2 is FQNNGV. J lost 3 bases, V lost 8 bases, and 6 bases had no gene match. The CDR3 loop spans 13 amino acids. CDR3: CASGTGGSYEQYF. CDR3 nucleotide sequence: TGTGCCAGCGGAACAGGGGGAAGCTACGAGCAGTACTTC.

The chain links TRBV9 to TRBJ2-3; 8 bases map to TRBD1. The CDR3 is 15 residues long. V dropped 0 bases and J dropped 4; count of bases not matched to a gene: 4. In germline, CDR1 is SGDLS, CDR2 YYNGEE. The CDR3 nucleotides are TGTGCCAGCAGCGTAGCTAGCAGGGGGCCAGATACGCAGTATTTT. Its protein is CASSVASRGPDTQYF.

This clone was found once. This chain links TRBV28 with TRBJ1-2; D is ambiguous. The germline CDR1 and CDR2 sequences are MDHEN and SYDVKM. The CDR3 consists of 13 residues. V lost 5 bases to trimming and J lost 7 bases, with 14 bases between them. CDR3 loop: CASSPPSLFGYTF. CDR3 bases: TGTGCCAGCAGTCCCCCTAGTTTGTTTGGCTACACCTTC.

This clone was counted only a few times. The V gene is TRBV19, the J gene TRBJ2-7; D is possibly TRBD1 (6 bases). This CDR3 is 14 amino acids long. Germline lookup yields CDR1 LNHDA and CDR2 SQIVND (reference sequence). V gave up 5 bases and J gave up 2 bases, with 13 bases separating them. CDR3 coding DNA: TGTGCCAGTAGTCTGGACAGAGAGACCTACGAGCAGTACTTC. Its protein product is CASSLDRETYEQYF.

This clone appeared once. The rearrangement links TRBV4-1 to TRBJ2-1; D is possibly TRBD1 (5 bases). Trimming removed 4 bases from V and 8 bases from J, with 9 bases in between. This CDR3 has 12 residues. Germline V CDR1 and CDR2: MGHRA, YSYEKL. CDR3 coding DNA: TGCGCCAGCAGCCGGGGCAGGGATGAGCAGTTCTTC. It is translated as CASSRGRDEQFF.

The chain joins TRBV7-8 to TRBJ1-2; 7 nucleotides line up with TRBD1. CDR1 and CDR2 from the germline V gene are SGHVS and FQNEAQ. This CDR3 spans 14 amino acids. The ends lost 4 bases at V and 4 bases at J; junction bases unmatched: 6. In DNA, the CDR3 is TGTGCCAGCAGCTCCGACAGGGACCCCTATGGCTACACCTTC. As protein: CASSSDRDPYGYTF.

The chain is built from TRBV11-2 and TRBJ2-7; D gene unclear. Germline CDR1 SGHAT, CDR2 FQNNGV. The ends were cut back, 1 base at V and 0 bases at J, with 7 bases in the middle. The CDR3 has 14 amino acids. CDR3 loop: CASSLGPGSYEQYF. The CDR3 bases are TGTGCCAGCAGCTTAGGCCCAGGCTCCTACGAGCAGTACTTC.

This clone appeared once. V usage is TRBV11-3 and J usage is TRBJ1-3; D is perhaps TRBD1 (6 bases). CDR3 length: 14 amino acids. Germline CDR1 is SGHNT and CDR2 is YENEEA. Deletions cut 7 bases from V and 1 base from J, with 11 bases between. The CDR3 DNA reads TGTGCCAGCAAGGAGAGGGGGTCTGGAAACACCATATATTTT. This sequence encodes CASKERGSGNTIYF.